This T cell receptor beta chain is drawn from a study of CD8 T cells in ankylosing spondylitis. Trimming took 6 bases from V and 8 from J; bases not matched to a gene: 11. Germline values: CDR1 MDHEN, CDR2 SYDVKM. The CDR3 has 15 amino acids. TCRdb re-called the 5' RACE reads through MiXCR, storing one row per CDR3 protein. The table has around 300,000 distinct CDR3 sequences, less than 25% seen once. Findings of the study overall: CD8+ disease-linked clones were present at relatively low frequencies in blood. There was reportedly significant enrichment of clones that were disease-linked in matched ankylosing spondylitis synovial fluid. Eight or nine highly homologous variants made up a TCR beta motif that seemed to typify ankylosing spondylitis blood. Some motif variants had been reported before (in reactive arthritis synovial fluid and blood).

As regards this clonotype: The antigen is not known.

This clonotype was obtained from a female donor with ankylosing spondylitis or in good health (not recorded which). The rearrangement uses TRBV28 and TRBJ2-1; 9 positions agree with TRBD2. Source material: blood, either unsorted or a sorted T cell fraction (not recorded which). The CDR3 nucleotides are TGTGCCAGCAGCGGGACTAGCAGAAAAAGAGATGAGCAGTTCTTC. This codes for CASSGTSRKRDEQFF.